This T cell receptor beta chain is drawn from a study of blood T cell repertoires in COVID-19. This clone turned up a few times. Clones were sequenced by immunoSEQ multiplex PCR, and TCRdb holds only the in-frame ones, with some missing. The repertoire holds 65,000 to 75,000 clones, with around 80% as singletons. The CDR3 length is 15 residues. The J segment lost 6 bases and the V segment lost 8 bases, leaving 11 bases of the junction unmatched. Germline CDR1 and CDR2: MNHEY and SVGEGT. This chain connects TRBV6-2 or TRBV6-3 to TRBJ2-1, with 9 positions matching TRBD1. The source is a man of 80 years or more with acute or convalescent COVID-19. Sequencing was done on a sample of peripheral blood. This CDR3 reads CASGQGDRGGNEQFF. CDR3 DNA sequence: TGTGCCAGCGGCCAGGGAGACAGGGGGGGCAATGAGCAGTTCTTC.